Below, 32 T cell receptor beta chains from the same sample are listed, as sequenced in a study of blood T cell repertoires in COVID-19. Clones were sequenced by immunoSEQ multiplex PCR, and TCRdb holds only the in-frame ones, with some missing. The sample contains approximately 150,000 clones, over 80% of which appear only once. Source material: PBMCs or T cells enriched from blood (not recorded which). These receptors all come from a woman in her 40s who had recovered from COVID-19.

This rearrangement joins TRBV10-3 to TRBJ1-5, with 8 bases aligning to TRBD1. This CDR3 has 16 residues. V was clipped by 2 bases and J by 4 bases; unmatched bases: 7. Germline V CDR1 and CDR2: ENHRY, SYGVKD. In DNA form, the CDR3 reads TGTGCCATCAGTGAGCAGGTGACAGGGGAAAATCAGCCCCAGCATTTT. The encoded protein is CAISEQVTGENQPQHF.

This chain links TRBV3-1 (or the pseudogene TRBV3-2) with TRBJ2-1, with TRBD1 as a possible D gene (5 bases). Trimming took 3 bases from V and 10 from J, leaving 10 bases between them. The CDR3 extends over 12 amino acids. The germline CDR1 and CDR2 sequences are LGHDT and YNNKEL (reference sequence). CDR3 bases: TGTGCCAGCAGCCACCCCGACAGAGAGCAGTTCTTC. Its protein product is CASSHPDREQFF.

The gene calls are TRBV6-5 and TRBJ2-7; weak D call: TRBD2 (5 bases). CDR3 length: 12 residues. V was shortened by 4 bases and J by 4 bases, with 8 bases between the two germline ends. Germline CDR1 and CDR2: MNHEY and SVGAGI. In DNA form, the CDR3 reads TGTGCCAGCAGTTCCCGGGGTTACGAGCAGTACTTC. It specifies CASSSRGYEQYF.

The chain couples TRBV5-1 to TRBJ1-6; TRBD1 aligns across 7 bases. Trimming removed 6 bases from V and 7 bases from J; junction bases left unmatched: 4. Germline CDR1 and CDR2: SGHRS and YFSETQ. This CDR3 contains 13 residues. In DNA, the CDR3 is TGCGCCAGCATGAAGGACAGGAATTCACCCCTCCACTTT. Protein sequence: CASMKDRNSPLHF.

The V call is TRBV29-1, the J call TRBJ2-5; D gene unclear. V lost 4 bases to trimming and J lost 4 bases, with 10 bases between them. The germline V gene has CDR1 SQVTM and CDR2 ANQGSEA. This CDR3 contains 12 residues. The CDR3 spells CSVVPPGETQYF. The DNA of the CDR3 is TGCAGCGTTGTCCCCCCGGGAGAGACCCAGTACTTC.

This clone was seen more than once but under ten times. The chain recombines TRBV9 with TRBJ2-5; 8 bases agree with TRBD1. The CDR3 spans 16 residues. Germline trimming cut 3 bases from V and 1 base from J; bases unmatched to any gene: 8. Germline V gives CDR1 SGDLS, CDR2 YYNGEE. Here the CDR3 reads CASSAYSGGGQETQYF. Here the CDR3 DNA reads TGTGCCAGCAGCGCCTACTCAGGGGGCGGCCAAGAGACCCAGTACTTC.

The chain uses TRBV5-3 and TRBJ1-1, with 8 bases fitting TRBD1. TRBV5-3 is assigned to the ORF class and has an uncertain function. This CDR3 comprises 14 residues. Trimming at V came to 6 bases and at J to 2 bases, leaving 6 bases not matched to a gene. CDR3 amino acids: CARNRGNENTEAFF. The CDR3 region has the DNA TGTGCCAGAAACAGGGGGAATGAAAACACTGAAGCTTTCTTT.

V usage is TRBV20-1 and J usage is TRBJ2-1; D call uncertain. In germline, CDR1 is DFQATT, CDR2 SNEGSKA (reference sequence). The CDR3 is 10 amino acids. Trimming took off 5 bases at V and 9 bases at J, with 8 bases between the two ends. DNA of the CDR3: TGCAGTGCTCTTTACGGTGAGCAGTTCTTC. Residues: CSALYGEQFF.

This chain uses TRBV6-2 or TRBV6-3 with TRBJ2-5, with 8 bases matching TRBD2. Germline V lookup: CDR1 MNHEY, CDR2 SVGEGT. CDR3 size: 13 residues. V lost 3 bases to trimming and J lost 8 bases; unmatched junction nucleotides: 5. CDR3 region: CASSYPGGPTQYF. The CDR3 DNA is TGTGCCAGCAGTTATCCGGGGGGGCCAACCCAGTACTTC.

The chain combines TRBV19 with TRBJ1-1; no clear D. Looked up from germline, CDR1 is LNHDA and CDR2 is SQIVND (reference sequence). With 5 bases removed from V and 5 bases from J, the gap between germline ends came to 12 bases. The CDR3 is made up of 13 amino acids. The CDR3 spells CASSEGWGTEAFF. DNA of the CDR3: TGTGCCAGTAGTGAGGGCTGGGGAACTGAAGCTTTCTTT.

The rearrangement links TRBV27 to TRBJ1-5; the D gene is possibly TRBD1 (6 bases). This CDR3 has 14 residues. Germline V CDR1 and CDR2: MNHEY, SMNVEV (reference sequence). With 2 bases removed from V and 4 bases from J, the gap between germline ends came to 9 bases. The CDR3 bases are TGTGCCAGCAGTTTAAAAGGGGGTAATCAGCCCCAGCATTTT. This sequence encodes CASSLKGGNQPQHF.

This chain links TRBV19 with TRBJ2-3, with D possibly TRBD2 on 6 matching bases. This CDR3 has 15 amino acids. The ends were cut back, 3 bases at V and 5 bases at J, with 15 bases in the middle. CDR1 and CDR2 from the germline V gene are LNHDA and SQIVND (reference sequence). As DNA, the CDR3 is TGTGCCAGTAGTATGACGGGAGTATCTGTAGATACGCAGTATTTT. Protein product: CASSMTGVSVDTQYF.

This clone was seen just once. The V gene is TRBV4-1, the J gene TRBJ2-7; 10 nucleotides match TRBD2. Germline V gene data show CDR1 as MGHRA and CDR2 as YSYEKL. V was clipped by 3 bases and J by 1 base; unmatched bases: 9. The CDR3 is 17 residues long. In DNA, the CDR3 is TGCGCCAGCAGCCAGCAGCGAACTAGCGGGAAGTCCTACGAGCAGTACTTC. Amino acid sequence: CASSQQRTSGKSYEQYF.

The genes are TRBV4-2 and TRBJ1-2, with D uncertain. This CDR3 has 12 residues. Germline V gene sequence: CDR1 LGHNA, CDR2 YNFKEQ. The V end lost 0 bases, the J end lost 8 bases, and 7 bases lay between the germline ends. The CDR3 DNA follows: TGTGCCAGCAGCCAAGATCGCCGGGGCTACACCTTC. As protein: CASSQDRRGYTF.

The CDR3 sequence is CASSESRGGGVNEQFF. The DNA for the CDR3 is TGCGCCAGCAGTGAGTCGAGGGGAGGAGGGGTCAATGAGCAGTTCTTC. The chain links TRBV10-1 to TRBJ2-1; D is perhaps TRBD2 (6 bases). The ends were cut back, 0 bases at V and 6 bases at J, with 15 bases in the middle. The germline gives CDR1 WNHNN, CDR2 SYGVQD (reference sequence). This CDR3 is built from 16 residues.

This chain joins TRBV19 and TRBJ2-5; 11 nucleotides line up with TRBD1. The CDR3 has 16 residues. V dropped 4 bases and J dropped 3; count of bases not matched to a gene: 7. Germline CDR1 reads LNHDA; CDR2 reads SQIVND (reference sequence). The DNA for the CDR3 is TGTGCCAGTAGTACCCGGACAGGGGGCGTTAAAGAGACCCAGTACTTC. Translated, it gives CASSTRTGGVKETQYF.

This chain links TRBV4-1 with TRBJ2-5; 8 bases are shared with TRBD2. V was pared by 4 bases and J by 2 bases, with 6 bases of the junction left unmatched. Germline lookup yields CDR1 MGHRA and CDR2 YSYEKL. The CDR3 length is 15 residues. CDR3 coding DNA: TGCGCCAGCAGCCTCGGGACTAGTCGTCAAGAGACCCAGTACTTC. Protein product: CASSLGTSRQETQYF.

DNA for the CDR3: TGTGCCAGCAGCCAGGACCGACAGGGAGGCGGCTACACCTTC. It encodes CASSQDRQGGGYTF. The V gene is TRBV7-8, the J gene TRBJ1-2, with 7 positions matching TRBD1. After removal of 5 bases from V and 8 bases from J, the junction contained 11 bases not matched to a gene. The germline V gene encodes CDR1 SGHVS and CDR2 FQNEAQ. There are 14 residues in the CDR3.

Written as DNA, the CDR3 is TGTGCCAGCAGCACAGGGACGAACACTGAAGCTTTCTTT. Amino acids: CASSTGTNTEAFF. The chain employs TRBV11-3 and TRBJ1-1, with D perhaps TRBD1 (6 bases). Trimming stripped 5 bases from V and 1 base from J, with 8 bases between. The CDR3 consists of 13 residues. Germline V CDR1 and CDR2: SGHNT, YENEEA.

This clone was detected only a few times. This chain joins TRBV6-5 and TRBJ1-1; D is uncertain. Trimming removed 7 bases at V and 3 bases at J, with 12 bases between. This CDR3 spans 13 amino acids. Germline lookup yields CDR1 MNHEY and CDR2 SVGAGI. CDR3 protein: CASTSNEDTEAFF. The CDR3 bases are TGTGCCAGCACCAGTAATGAAGACACTGAAGCTTTCTTT.

This chain joins TRBV7-8 and TRBJ2-7; D is undetermined. Germline V gene lookup returns CDR1 SGHVS and CDR2 FQNEAQ. CDR3 size: 14 residues. V was cut by 4 bases and J by 0 bases, with 10 bases left in between. The CDR3 sequence: CASSSRYDSYEQYF. The DNA of the CDR3 is TGTGCCAGCAGCTCGCGTTACGACTCCTACGAGCAGTACTTC.

This chain joins TRBV19 and TRBJ2-7, with D perhaps TRBD1 (6 bases). The V and J ends lost 2 bases and 4 bases respectively, with 12 bases between them. Germline CDR1 reads LNHDA; CDR2 reads SQIVND (reference sequence). The CDR3 runs to 14 residues. CDR3 in amino acids: CASSISGAEYEQYF. CDR3 bases: TGTGCCAGTAGTATATCAGGGGCGGAATACGAGCAGTACTTC.

In DNA, the CDR3 is TGTGCCAGCAGCGTAGTGGGGGGTCAAGAGACCCAGTACTTC. The encoded protein is CASSVVGGQETQYF. This sequence joins TRBV9 and TRBJ2-5; a possible D gene is TRBD2 (6 bases). Deletions cut 0 bases from V and 2 bases from J, with 8 bases between. Per the germline V gene, CDR1 is SGDLS and CDR2 is YYNGEE. The CDR3 length is 14 residues.

The gene calls are TRBV29-1 and TRBJ2-3, with D possibly being TRBD2 (7 bases). Germline CDR1 SQVTM, CDR2 ANQGSEA. CDR3 length: 15 residues. Trimming took off 3 bases at V and 2 bases at J, with 15 bases between the two ends. CDR3: CSVEGGAASTDTQYF. The CDR3 bases are TGCAGCGTTGAGGGGGGGGCCGCTTCCACAGATACGCAGTATTTT.

The chain has TRBV19 and TRBJ1-6; no definite D call. CDR3 length equals 14 residues. CDR1 and CDR2 (germline): LNHDA, SQIVND (reference sequence). Trimming stripped 3 bases from V and 10 bases from J, with 13 bases between. The CDR3 sequence is CASSISGIRSPLHF. DNA for the CDR3: TGTGCCAGTAGTATCTCGGGGATAAGGTCACCCCTCCACTTT.

This chain uses TRBV19 with TRBJ1-1, with D tentatively TRBD1 (6 bases). CDR1 and CDR2 from the germline V gene are LNHDA and SQIVND (reference sequence). The V gene lost 3 bases and the J gene lost 4 bases, with 15 bases spanning the gap. The CDR3 totals 15 residues. This CDR3 is CASSILEGVGTEAFF. The CDR3 DNA is TGTGCCAGTAGTATTCTTGAGGGGGTTGGCACTGAAGCTTTCTTT.

This chain connects TRBV7-9 to TRBJ1-1; perhaps TRBD1 as D (6 bases). In germline, CDR1 is SEHNR, CDR2 FQNEAQ (reference sequence). Deletions cut 1 base from V and 5 bases from J, with 14 bases between. The CDR3 runs to 15 residues. The CDR3 loop is CASSLVEGVGTEAFF. CDR3 sequence (DNA): TGTGCCAGCAGCTTAGTTGAGGGGGTTGGAACTGAAGCTTTCTTT.

The chain carries TRBV7-3 and TRBJ2-1; no reliable D call. V was cut by 5 bases and J by 10 bases, with 21 bases left in between. This CDR3 spans 15 amino acids. The V gene's germline CDR1 is SGHTA and CDR2 FQGTGA. The CDR3 bases are TGTGCCAGCAGCCCCGGGTCCTCTACATATCGAGAGCAGTTCTTC. Its protein product is CASSPGSSTYREQFF.

This clone was counted between two and nine times. V and J are TRBV27 and TRBJ1-1; D is ambiguous. Germline V gene data show CDR1 as MNHEY and CDR2 as SMNVEV (reference sequence). Trimming stripped 3 bases from V and 3 bases from J, with 8 bases between. This CDR3 contains 13 residues. In nucleotides, the CDR3 is TGTGCCAGCAGTTTGGGCCCGGACACTGAAGCTTTCTTT. Translating gives CASSLGPDTEAFF.

V usage is TRBV9 and J usage is TRBJ1-2, with D tentatively TRBD1 (5 bases). The CDR3 extends over 13 amino acids. Germline CDR1 is SGDLS and CDR2 is YYNGEE. V lost 5 bases to trimming and J lost 6 bases, with 14 bases between them. The CDR3 is CASRQTGSHGYTF. The CDR3 nucleotides are TGTGCCAGCAGACAAACAGGTTCCCATGGCTACACCTTC.

The V and J genes are TRBV13 and TRBJ2-7; no definite D call. Trimming removed 10 bases from V and 3 bases from J, with 10 bases in between. The CDR3 totals 11 residues. The germline CDR1 and CDR2 sequences are PRHDT and FYEKMQ (reference sequence). CDR3 region: CAISVLYEQYF. The CDR3 nucleotides are TGTGCCATCTCAGTCCTCTACGAGCAGTACTTC.

The chain is built from TRBV5-1 and TRBJ1-1; D gene unclear. Germline V CDR1 and CDR2: SGHRS, YFSETQ. Trimming pared 4 bases from V and 1 base from J, leaving 14 bases between. There are 15 residues in the CDR3. The chain's CDR3 is CASSLRAGGNTEAFF. CDR3 coding DNA: TGCGCCAGCAGCCTCCGGGCAGGAGGGAACACTGAAGCTTTCTTT.